This is a list of T cell receptor beta chains from one sample in a study of shared clonotypes between healthy human individuals. TCRdb keeps only in-frame clones here, not all; method: immunoSEQ multiplex PCR. The table shows 2 million to 2.5 million clones, with approximately 94% occurring only once. Sequencing was done on a sample of naive CD4+ T cells sorted from blood. The receptors here all came from a man aged 18 to 30 in good health. Both conserved end residues are part of each CDR3. Fields, in order: V gene, J gene, CDR3 protein.

>TRBV27|TRBJ1-6
CASSLNGNSPLHF
>TRBV28|TRBJ2-3
CASRGGPETSTDTQYF
>TRBV7-9|TRBJ1-6
CASSFDPGTGNSPLHF
>TRBV9|TRBJ2-5
CASSVGGGRTQETQYF
>TRBV6-1|TRBJ2-7
CASRASGTPAYEQYF
>TRBV4-1|TRBJ2-7
CASSQGERGGPYEQYF
>TRBV7-9|TRBJ2-1
CASSLRGYAANEQFF
>TRBV6-6|TRBJ1-1
CASSGRTEAFF
>TRBV4-2|TRBJ2-1
CASSQGSSPNPQFF
>TRBV28|TRBJ2-5
CASNLRGGAETQYF
>TRBV7-2|TRBJ2-7
CASSLGQGAYEQYF
>TRBV6-1|TRBJ2-5
CASSAQGKETQYF
>TRBV6-5|TRBJ2-1
CASSWTSGNNEQFF
>TRBV2|TRBJ1-4
CASILNGVNSEKLFF
>TRBV5-1|TRBJ2-5
CASSPTSGRTLETQYF
>TRBV28|TRBJ1-4
CASSPAYLEKLFF
>TRBV6-5|TRBJ2-7
CASKAGGPGEQYF
>TRBV7-8|TRBJ2-7
CASSLRGRPYEQYF
>TRBV28|TRBJ1-2
CASSLWGIGYGYTF
>TRBV10-3|TRBJ2-3
CAISTATGASDTQYF